A selection of T cell receptor beta chains follows, all from one sample in a study of cytomegalovirus exposure and HLA in healthy donors. Produced via immunoSEQ multiplex PCR; TCRdb's table is partial and in-frame only. The sample records some 130,000 clones, over 70% being singletons. The sample comprised PBMCs. Receptors were obtained from a woman in her thirties or forties in good health and CMV-seronegative. Both conserved end residues are part of each CDR3. The D gene is left open where the match is weak. Expanded clones get a size class; other rows say once, few or many, or leave the size out.

D: TRBD1
length: 17
size: NA
J: TRBJ2-2
V: TRBV5-1
DNA: TGCGCCAGCAGCTTGGCTGCGACAGGGGCCTCTACCGGGGAGCTGTTTTTT
CDR3: CASSLAATGASTGELFF

D: NA
length: 15
size: once
J: TRBJ1-2
V: TRBV19
DNA: TGTGCCAGTAGTATTGCCCCTCAGGGAAACTATGGCTACACCTTC
CDR3: CASSIAPQGNYGYTF

D: NA
length: 14
size: NA
J: TRBJ2-7
V: TRBV5-5
DNA: TGTGCCAGCAGCTTCTCGGGGTATCCTCCGGAGCAGTACTTC
CDR3: CASSFSGYPPEQYF

D: NA
length: 12
size: NA
J: TRBJ2-1
V: TRBV18
DNA: TGTGCCAGCTCCTCCTTCGGCAATGAGCAGTTCTTC
CDR3: CASSSFGNEQFF

D: NA
length: 16
size: NA
J: TRBJ1-1
V: TRBV21-1
DNA: TGTGCCAGCAGCAAAGCGTCTGCGGGGGCTAGGGGTGAAGCTTTCTTT
CDR3: CASSKASAGARGEAFF

D: TRBD1
length: 13
size: few
J: TRBJ1-5
V: TRBV6-5
DNA: TGTGCCAGCAGTGGGACAGGGGATCAGCCCCAGCATTTT
CDR3: CASSGTGDQPQHF

D: NA
length: 14
size: few
J: TRBJ2-1
V: TRBV28
DNA: TGTGCCAGCAGTTTCTTACTAGCTGGCAATGAGCAGTTCTTC
CDR3: CASSFLLAGNEQFF

D: TRBD1
length: 13
size: NA
J: TRBJ1-1
V: TRBV10-3
DNA: TGTGCCAACGGACAGGGTTCAGGGACTGAAGCTTTCTTT
CDR3: CANGQGSGTEAFF

D: NA
length: 13
size: NA
J: TRBJ2-3
V: TRBV2
DNA: TGTGCCAGCAGTGAATACAACACAGATACGCAGTATTTT
CDR3: CASSEYNTDTQYF

D: NA
length: 17
size: NA
J: TRBJ2-6
V: TRBV10-3
DNA: TGTGCCATGAGTGTGGAGGGGCCGAGCTCTGGGGCCAACGTCCTGACTTTC
CDR3: CAMSVEGPSSGANVLTF

D: NA
length: 17
size: NA
J: TRBJ1-6
V: TRBV5-4
DNA: TGTGCCAGCAGCTTGGTGGCATCCCCTCTCTCAAATTCACCCCTCCACTTT
CDR3: CASSLVASPLSNSPLHF

D: TRBD2
length: 16
size: NA
J: TRBJ2-3
V: TRBV6-6
DNA: TGTGCCAGCACTACCGCTAGCGGGAGTAGTGAAGATACGCAGTATTTT
CDR3: CASTTASGSSEDTQYF

D: NA
length: 14
size: NA
J: TRBJ1-2
V: TRBV7-2
DNA: TGTGCCAGCAGCTTCGGACAGATCAACTATGGCTACACCTTC
CDR3: CASSFGQINYGYTF

D: NA
length: 10
size: NA
J: TRBJ1-4
V: TRBV25-1
DNA: TGTGCCAGCATGGGAGTCATGGTGTTTTTT
CDR3: CASMGVMVFF

D: NA
length: 13
size: NA
J: TRBJ1-6
V: TRBV19
DNA: TGTGCCAGTAAAAGGGACATCAATTCACCCCTCCACTTT
CDR3: CASKRDINSPLHF

D: NA
length: 14
size: NA
J: TRBJ1-1
V: TRBV27
DNA: TGTGCCAGCAGTTCCCGGAGCGTGAACACTGAAGCTTTCTTT
CDR3: CASSSRSVNTEAFF

D: NA
length: 15
size: NA
J: TRBJ2-1
V: TRBV9
DNA: TGTGCCAGCAGTAGTGGGGGCCGCATTGGGAATGAGCAGTTCTTC
CDR3: CASSSGGRIGNEQFF

D: NA
length: 16
size: NA
J: TRBJ1-6
V: TRBV4-2
DNA: TGTGCCAGCAGCCAAGATTGGCAGATCTATAATTCACCCCTCCACTTT
CDR3: CASSQDWQIYNSPLHF

D: NA
length: 13
size: NA
J: TRBJ2-2
V: TRBV27
DNA: TGTGCCAGCAGTTTATCATTAACCGGGGAGCTGTTTTTT
CDR3: CASSLSLTGELFF

D: TRBD1
length: 14
size: NA
J: TRBJ1-2
V: TRBV19
DNA: TGTGCCAGTAGCTCGATCGGGACAGGGAATGGCTACACCTTC
CDR3: CASSSIGTGNGYTF

D: TRBD1
length: 13
size: NA
J: TRBJ1-2
V: TRBV6-1
DNA: TGTGCCAGCAGAGAGGACAGGGTCTCGGGCTACACCTTC
CDR3: CASREDRVSGYTF

D: TRBD2
length: 17
size: NA
J: TRBJ2-3
V: TRBV9
DNA: TGTGCCAGCAGCGTAGGGGGAGGGCGGGGGGGGACAGATACGCAGTATTTT
CDR3: CASSVGGGRGGTDTQYF

D: NA
length: 16
size: NA
J: TRBJ1-1
V: TRBV13
DNA: TGTGCCAGCAGCTTAGGGAGACAATTCATGAACACTGAAGCTTTCTTT
CDR3: CASSLGRQFMNTEAFF

D: TRBD2
length: 14
size: NA
J: TRBJ2-7
V: TRBV9
DNA: TGTGCCAGCTCCCCGGGGGGGAGGGCGAGCGAGCAGTACTTC
CDR3: CASSPGGRASEQYF

D: TRBD2
length: 16
size: NA
J: TRBJ2-3
V: TRBV4-1
DNA: TGCGCCAGCAGCCCCGGGACTAGCGGGAGGGGGGATACGCAGTATTTT
CDR3: CASSPGTSGRGDTQYF

D: NA
length: 14
size: NA
J: TRBJ2-2
V: TRBV2
DNA: TGTGCCAGCAGTGACTCCGCGAACACCGGGGAGCTGTTTTTT
CDR3: CASSDSANTGELFF

D: NA
length: 17
size: NA
J: TRBJ1-1
V: TRBV19
DNA: TGTGCCAGTAGTATGGTGGACAGACGCGACATGAACACTGAAGCTTTCTTT
CDR3: CASSMVDRRDMNTEAFF

D: TRBD1
length: 14
size: NA
J: TRBJ2-7
V: TRBV7-2
DNA: TGTGCCAGCAGCCCCGACAGGGGGCCTTCTGAGCAGTACTTC
CDR3: CASSPDRGPSEQYF

D: NA
length: 14
size: NA
J: TRBJ1-1
V: TRBV6-1
DNA: TGTGCCAGCAGTGAAGCGCGGCCAAACACTGAAGCTTTCTTT
CDR3: CASSEARPNTEAFF

D: TRBD1
length: 14
size: NA
J: TRBJ2-7
V: TRBV5-1
DNA: TGCGCCAGCAGCTTGGGACAGGGCGGCCTACAGCAGTACTTC
CDR3: CASSLGQGGLQQYF

D: TRBD1
length: 14
size: NA
J: TRBJ2-7
V: TRBV19
DNA: TGTGCCAGTAGTTTGGACAGGGGTAGCTACGAGCAGTACTTC
CDR3: CASSLDRGSYEQYF

D: NA
length: 17
size: NA
J: TRBJ1-3
V: TRBV29-1
DNA: TGCAGCGTCGGGGGGTTAACAGGTGACCTCTCTGGAAACACCATATATTTT
CDR3: CSVGGLTGDLSGNTIYF

D: NA
length: 12
size: few
J: TRBJ1-5
V: TRBV6-5
DNA: TGTGCCAGCCGGGGAAGCAATCAGCCCCAGCATTTT
CDR3: CASRGSNQPQHF

D: TRBD1
length: 15
size: few
J: TRBJ2-1
V: TRBV5-1
DNA: TGCGCCAGCAGCTTGGCCGGGACAGGGGGACATGAGCAGTTCTTC
CDR3: CASSLAGTGGHEQFF

D: TRBD1
length: 15
size: NA
J: TRBJ1-1
V: TRBV15
DNA: TGTGCCACCAGCAGAGATGCCAGGGGGCTAGAGGAAGCTTTCTTT
CDR3: CATSRDARGLEEAFF

D: NA
length: 14
size: NA
J: TRBJ1-1
V: TRBV5-1
DNA: TGCGCCAGCAGCTTGGGGGGGCTGAACACTGAAGCTTTCTTT
CDR3: CASSLGGLNTEAFF

D: NA
length: 15
size: NA
J: TRBJ1-5
V: TRBV7-2
DNA: TGTGCCAGCAACCCGATGGGAGGGAGCAATCAGCCCCAGCATTTT
CDR3: CASNPMGGSNQPQHF

D: NA
length: 14
size: NA
J: TRBJ1-2
V: TRBV21-1
DNA: TGTGCCAGCAGTAATAACAGGGGGCAGAATGGCTACACCTTC
CDR3: CASSNNRGQNGYTF

D: NA
length: 18
size: NA
J: TRBJ2-2
V: TRBV2
DNA: TGTGCCAGCAGTGGTGAACAGTTCGCCCACGGGGACACCGGGGAGCTGTTTTTT
CDR3: CASSGEQFAHGDTGELFF

D: NA
length: 11
size: NA
J: TRBJ1-4
V: TRBV29-1
DNA: TGCAGCGTTGAGTCGGGGGAAAAACTGTTTTTT
CDR3: CSVESGEKLFF

D: TRBD1
length: 12
size: NA
J: TRBJ2-7
V: TRBV5-6
DNA: TGTGCCAGCAGCTGGACAGGGGGCGAGCAGTACTTC
CDR3: CASSWTGGEQYF

D: TRBD1
length: 13
size: NA
J: TRBJ1-1
V: TRBV4-2
DNA: TGTGCCAGCAGCCAAGGGACAGGCACTGAAGCTTTCTTT
CDR3: CASSQGTGTEAFF

D: NA
length: 13
size: NA
J: TRBJ2-2
V: TRBV6-5
DNA: TGTGCCAGCAGCAGGGCGGACACCGGGGAGCTGTTTTTT
CDR3: CASSRADTGELFF

D: TRBD1
length: 16
size: few
J: TRBJ1-1
V: TRBV4-2
DNA: TGTGCCAGCAGCCCCCCGCTAGGGGGCTTGAACACTGAAGCTTTCTTT
CDR3: CASSPPLGGLNTEAFF

D: TRBD1
length: 17
size: NA
J: TRBJ2-5
V: TRBV7-9
DNA: TGTGCCAGCAGCCCGGGACAGGGGAGGATGGAAGGGGAGACCCAGTACTTC
CDR3: CASSPGQGRMEGETQYF

D: NA
length: 12
size: few
J: TRBJ2-7
V: TRBV7-6
DNA: TGTGCCAGCAGCTCCCCCGCAGGGGAGCAGTACTTC
CDR3: CASSSPAGEQYF

D: NA
length: 15
size: NA
J: TRBJ2-6
V: TRBV28
DNA: TGTGCCAGCAGTTTAGCAGGGAACGGGGCCAACGTCCTGACTTTC
CDR3: CASSLAGNGANVLTF

D: TRBD2
length: 15
size: NA
J: TRBJ2-7
V: TRBV6-5
DNA: TGTGCCAGCAGTTGGACTAGCGGGGGAGCCTACGAGCAGTACTTC
CDR3: CASSWTSGGAYEQYF

D: NA
length: 13
size: NA
J: TRBJ1-1
V: TRBV5-1
DNA: TGCGCCAGCAGCTTGGTCGGGGACACTGAAGCTTTCTTT
CDR3: CASSLVGDTEAFF

D: TRBD2
length: 16
size: NA
J: TRBJ2-7
V: TRBV9
DNA: TGTGCCAGCAGCGTAGGAAGCGGGAGGGCCGCCTACGAGCAGTACTTC
CDR3: CASSVGSGRAAYEQYF

D: NA
length: 15
size: NA
J: TRBJ1-5
V: TRBV5-1
DNA: TGCGCCAGCAGCCCCATGGGGGGTAGCAATCAGCCCCAGCATTTT
CDR3: CASSPMGGSNQPQHF

D: NA
length: 14
size: few
J: TRBJ1-1
V: TRBV4-1
DNA: TGCGCCAGCAGCCAAGATCGGGGGGCGGGTGAAGCTTTCTTT
CDR3: CASSQDRGAGEAFF

D: NA
length: 19
size: NA
J: TRBJ2-1
V: TRBV4-3
DNA: TGCGCCAGCAGCCAAGATCCCACGGTAGCGGACGTCTCCTACAATGAGCAGTTCTTC
CDR3: CASSQDPTVADVSYNEQFF